This T cell receptor (beta chain) came from a study of STAT5B mutations in CD4+ large granular lymphocyte leukemia. Study results and limitations: No patients shared main leukemic clonotypes, though roughly 27% appeared at low frequency elsewhere.

Bead-separated CD4+, CD4+CD8+, CD57+ or CD56+ fractions, or PBMC, were used. Original data processing: Productive clonotypes were detectable down to 2.59 x 10-5 frequency. This table comes from immunoSEQ multiplex PCR, and its TCRdb copy is limited to in-frame clones, with some not included. From that table come the V and J calls and clone size; the DNA was used to work out D and trimming. Of thousands of clones listed, about three quarters are singletons. Of note for this clone: The target antigen is unknown.

Germline V lookup: CDR1 MNHEY, CDR2 SVGAGI. V was trimmed by 6 bases and J by 5 bases, leaving 14 bases between them. The CDR3 is 14 amino acids. This TCR was sampled from a woman in her seventies with CD4+ T-cell large granular lymphocyte leukemia. The sample consisted of PBMCs. This chain joins TRBV6-5 and TRBJ1-5, with D unclear. The CDR3 DNA reads TGTGCCAGCAGAGAGACAATTACGGATCAGCCCCAGCATTTT. Amino acids: CASRETITDQPQHF.